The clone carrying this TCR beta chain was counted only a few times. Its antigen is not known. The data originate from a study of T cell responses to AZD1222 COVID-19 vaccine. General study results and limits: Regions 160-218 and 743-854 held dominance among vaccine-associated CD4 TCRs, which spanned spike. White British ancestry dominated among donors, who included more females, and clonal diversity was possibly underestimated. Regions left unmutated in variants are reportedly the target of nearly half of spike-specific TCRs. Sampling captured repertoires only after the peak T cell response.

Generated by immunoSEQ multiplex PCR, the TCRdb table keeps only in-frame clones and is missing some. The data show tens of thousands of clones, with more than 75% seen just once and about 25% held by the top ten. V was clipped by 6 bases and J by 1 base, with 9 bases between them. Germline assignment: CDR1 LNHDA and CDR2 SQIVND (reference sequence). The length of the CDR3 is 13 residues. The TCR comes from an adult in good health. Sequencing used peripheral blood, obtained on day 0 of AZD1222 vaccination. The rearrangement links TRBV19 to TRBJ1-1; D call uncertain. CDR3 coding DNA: TGTGCCAGTAGGACCTCAGGGAACACTGAAGCTTTCTTT. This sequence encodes CASRTSGNTEAFF. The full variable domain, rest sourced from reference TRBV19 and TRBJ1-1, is DGGITQSPKYLFRKEGQNVTLSCEQNLNHDAMYWYRQDPGQGLRLIYYSQIVNDFQKGDIAEGYSVSREKKESFPLTVTSAQKNPTAFYLCASRTSGNTEAFFGQGTRLTVV.